These T cell receptor beta chains were read from a single sample in a study of cytomegalovirus exposure and HLA in healthy donors. Only in-frame clones appear in the TCRdb table, and some are missing; sequencing was by immunoSEQ multiplex PCR. Here the sample spans roughly 89,000 clones, 65% to 85% being singletons. The specimen sequenced was PBMCs. These receptors were obtained from a man younger than 35 in good health and CMV-seronegative. CDR3s include the opening cysteine and the closing phenylalanine or tryptophan. The order of the fields is V gene, J gene, CDR3 protein.

V gene: TRBV6-1; J gene: TRBJ1-4; CDR3 protein: CASSETGQSREKLFF
V gene: TRBV14; J gene: TRBJ1-2; CDR3 protein: CAVGERGVYTF
V gene: TRBV5-6; J gene: TRBJ1-4; CDR3 protein: CASSFGQENEKLFF
V gene: TRBV11-1; J gene: TRBJ1-1; CDR3 protein: CASSEGRLGGITEAFF
V gene: TRBV4-1; J gene: TRBJ1-5; CDR3 protein: CASSQVQINRNQPQHF
V gene: TRBV18; J gene: TRBJ2-1; CDR3 protein: CASSPEGLATQGEQFF
V gene: TRBV7-7; J gene: TRBJ2-5; CDR3 protein: CASSLGAGAEKTQYF
V gene: TRBV28; J gene: TRBJ1-6; CDR3 protein: CASSSLPGQIYNSPLHF
V gene: TRBV9; J gene: TRBJ1-5; CDR3 protein: CASSSTNQPQHF
V gene: TRBV6-4; J gene: TRBJ2-3; CDR3 protein: CASSDSASGGPDTQYF
V gene: TRBV7-3; J gene: TRBJ2-3; CDR3 protein: CASSRGIGPLPKADTQYF
V gene: TRBV9; J gene: TRBJ2-2; CDR3 protein: CASSEGGGGAGELFF
V gene: TRBV18; J gene: TRBJ1-4; CDR3 protein: CASSPTGVVTNEKLFF
V gene: TRBV5-5; J gene: TRBJ2-5; CDR3 protein: CASSPARGQETQYF
V gene: TRBV7-8; J gene: TRBJ1-2; CDR3 protein: CASSLERVSYTF
V gene: TRBV2; J gene: TRBJ2-2; CDR3 protein: CASRAGAGELFF
V gene: TRBV7-2; J gene: TRBJ1-1; CDR3 protein: CASSFRTGVDTEAFF
V gene: TRBV5-6; J gene: TRBJ1-1; CDR3 protein: CASSSQGAGNTEAFF
V gene: TRBV5-1; J gene: TRBJ2-3; CDR3 protein: CASSVSGTGGPTDTQYF
V gene: TRBV6-5; J gene: TRBJ1-1; CDR3 protein: CASSYSKGAMNTEAFF
V gene: TRBV19; J gene: TRBJ1-5; CDR3 protein: CASSIDRGVNQPQHF
V gene: TRBV11-3; J gene: TRBJ2-2; CDR3 protein: CASSKTSGGTGELFF
V gene: TRBV19; J gene: TRBJ2-6; CDR3 protein: CASTGLPFSGANVLTF
V gene: TRBV18; J gene: TRBJ1-2; CDR3 protein: CASSPPSRERGDYGYTF
V gene: TRBV5-6; J gene: TRBJ1-4; CDR3 protein: CASSLGYPGEKLFF
V gene: TRBV7-9; J gene: TRBJ1-1; CDR3 protein: CSTRGLDTEAFF
V gene: TRBV10-3; J gene: TRBJ1-5; CDR3 protein: CAISGEASQPQHF
V gene: TRBV6-4; J gene: TRBJ1-1; CDR3 protein: CASSKSAGWNTEAFF
V gene: TRBV5-1; J gene: TRBJ1-6; CDR3 protein: CASSSQDTVVGSPLHF
V gene: TRBV2; J gene: TRBJ1-2; CDR3 protein: CASSSSSGQHYGYTF
V gene: TRBV9; J gene: TRBJ1-2; CDR3 protein: CASSGTGGEHYGYTF
V gene: TRBV18; J gene: TRBJ1-2; CDR3 protein: CASSPPSDREGYTF